The 25 T cell receptor beta chains in this list originate from one sample, sequenced in a study of blood T cell repertoires in COVID-19. The method was immunoSEQ multiplex PCR; TCRdb's version includes in-frame clones alone and lacks a portion of them. The table lists more than 250,000 clones, 65% to 90% of them singletons. What was sequenced was peripheral blood. The receptors derive from a man in his fifties or sixties with active or convalescent COVID-19.

This clone was picked up one time. The chain uses TRBV6-5 and TRBJ2-3; tentative D call: TRBD2 (5 bases). This CDR3 has 13 residues. Germline lookup yields CDR1 MNHEY and CDR2 SVGAGI. V was trimmed by 11 bases and J by 3 bases, leaving 15 bases between them. The CDR3 loop is CASAVGSTDTQYF. For the CDR3, the DNA is TGTGCCTCAGCGGTAGGCTCTACAGATACGCAGTATTTT.

This sequence joins TRBV28 and TRBJ2-2; possibly TRBD2 for D (5 bases). Germline V gives CDR1 MDHEN, CDR2 SYDVKM. The germline V and J ends were trimmed by 6 bases and 5 bases, with 7 bases remaining between them. The CDR3 is 12 amino acids. Here the CDR3 DNA reads TGTGCCAGCAGCCCGGGAACCGGGGAGCTGTTTTTT. As protein: CASSPGTGELFF.

The chain recombines TRBV2 with TRBJ2-1, with a possible D match to TRBD2 (6 bases). The CDR3 length is 16 residues. The V gene's germline CDR1 is SNHLY and CDR2 FYNNEI. V was shortened by 5 bases and J by 3 bases, with 17 bases between the two germline ends. The CDR3 region is CASSLSDYRGYNEQFF. CDR3 bases: TGTGCCAGCAGTCTTTCGGACTATCGGGGCTACAATGAGCAGTTCTTC.

V gene TRBV9 combines with J gene TRBJ2-7; 7 bases align to TRBD1. V dropped 4 bases and J dropped 3; count of bases not matched to a gene: 10. Germline CDR1 reads SGDLS; CDR2 reads YYNGEE. The CDR3 has 15 residues. The CDR3 region is CASSIGDSVLYEQYF. Here the CDR3 DNA reads TGTGCCAGCAGCATAGGGGACAGCGTCCTCTACGAGCAGTACTTC.

The chain is built from TRBV3-1 (or the pseudogene TRBV3-2) and TRBJ1-2, with TRBD1 matching 7 bases. The CDR3 is made up of 17 amino acids. Germline loops: CDR1 LGHDT, CDR2 YNNKEL (reference sequence). Trimming at V came to 5 bases and at J to 2 bases, leaving 14 bases not matched to a gene. In DNA form, the CDR3 reads TGTGCCAGCAGCACGTCCGGGACAGCAATCTTGAACTATGGCTACACCTTC. This codes for CASSTSGTAILNYGYTF.

The chain carries TRBV19 and TRBJ1-3; D gene ambiguous. The CDR3 contains 15 residues. V lost 5 bases and J lost 0, with 11 bases in between. Germline V gene data show CDR1 as LNHDA and CDR2 as SQIVND (reference sequence). DNA for the CDR3: TGTGCCAGTAGTCCAGGAGGGCCCTCTGGAAACACCATATATTTT. Translated: CASSPGGPSGNTIYF.

The rearrangement joins TRBV7-2 to TRBJ2-1; 9 bases map to TRBD2. Germline lookup yields CDR1 SGHTA and CDR2 FQGNSA. The ends lost 7 bases at V and 12 bases at J; junction bases unmatched: 16. CDR3 size: 15 residues. The CDR3: CASTPTATSGGGQFF. Written as DNA, the CDR3 is TGTGCCAGCACCCCGACAGCGACTAGCGGCGGCGGGCAGTTCTTC.

J is TRBJ1-4 and V is TRBV9; 7 bases align to TRBD1. The trim removed 3 bases at V and 3 bases at J, leaving 5 bases unmatched. The CDR3 totals 15 residues. Germline loops: CDR1 SGDLS, CDR2 YYNGEE. CDR3 region: CASSAQGLPNEKLFF. DNA of the CDR3: TGTGCCAGCAGCGCACAGGGGCTACCTAATGAAAAACTGTTTTTT.

This chain joins TRBV27 and TRBJ2-3; the match to TRBD2 covers 9 bases. CDR1 MNHEY and CDR2 SMNVEV come from the germline V gene (reference sequence). The CDR3 covers 16 residues. The V gene end was trimmed by 9 bases and the J gene end by 0 bases; junction bases not matched to a gene: 10. The CDR3 bases are TGTGCCAGAGAGACTAGCGGTCGAACTAGCACAGATACGCAGTATTTT. Its protein product is CARETSGRTSTDTQYF.

Concerning this clone itself: Relative to the germline gene, one junction end is altered; a read error may explain this. The CDR3 nucleotides read TGTGCCAGCAGAGAAGGACAGGGGATGAACACTGAAGCTTTCTTT. This encodes CASREGQGMNTEAFF. The chain recombines TRBV2 with TRBJ1-1; 9 positions match TRBD1. The CDR3 totals 15 residues. Germline CDR1 and CDR2: SNHLY and FYNNEI.

A single count supports this clone. V usage is TRBV2 and J usage is TRBJ2-1; weak D call: TRBD2 (6 bases). Germline loops: CDR1 SNHLY, CDR2 FYNNEI. The CDR3 runs 16 residues. Trimming stripped 3 bases from V and 4 bases from J, with 16 bases between. The CDR3, as DNA: TGTGCCAGCAGTGACTGGGCGGGACTCCCGTACAATGAGCAGTTCTTC. Translated, it gives CASSDWAGLPYNEQFF.

This chain joins TRBV28 and TRBJ1-6; the D gene is possibly TRBD1 (5 bases). Germline loops: CDR1 MDHEN, CDR2 SYDVKM. This CDR3 has 14 residues. V lost 8 bases, J lost 9 bases, and 17 bases lay in between. This chain's CDR3 is CASGKSFGGSPLHF. The CDR3 nucleotides read TGTGCCAGCGGGAAAAGCTTCGGGGGTTCACCCCTCCACTTT.

The chain employs TRBV12-5 and TRBJ2-3, with a weak D call TRBD2 (6 bases). V was cut by 3 bases and J by 8 bases, with 15 bases left in between. This CDR3 has 14 amino acids. Germline CDR1 is LGHNT and CDR2 is FRNRAP. CDR3 nucleotides: TGTGCTAGTGGTTTAGGAGGGGCCTCGGGTACGCAGTATTTT. Protein sequence: CASGLGGASGTQYF.

CDR3: CSASKPSNVLGYTF. The CDR3 nucleotides are TGCAGTGCTAGTAAGCCATCTAATGTTCTTGGCTACACCTTC. The V call is TRBV20-1, the J call TRBJ1-2, with unresolved D. The germline V and J ends were trimmed by 3 bases and 7 bases, with 18 bases remaining between them. The CDR3 has 14 residues. Germline lookup yields CDR1 DFQATT and CDR2 SNEGSKA (reference sequence).

This clone turned up a few times. The chain links TRBV3-1 (or the pseudogene TRBV3-2) to TRBJ2-5, with D possibly TRBD1 on 5 matching bases. The V end was cut by 4 bases, the J end by 1 base, with 10 bases between. The CDR3 spans 14 residues. Germline CDR1 LGHDT, CDR2 YNNKEL (reference sequence). The CDR3 DNA is TGTGCCAGCAGCCTAAGGGGTAGCCAAGAGACCCAGTACTTC. Protein sequence: CASSLRGSQETQYF.

This clone occurred once. The gene calls are TRBV5-4 and TRBJ1-1; TRBD1 might be the D (5 bases). V lost 0 bases and J 9 bases, leaving 6 bases between the germline ends. CDR3 length: 11 residues. Germline V lookup: CDR1 SGHNT, CDR2 YYREEE (reference sequence). DNA of the CDR3: TGTGCCAGCAGCTTGGGGACACAAGCTTTCTTT. Its translation is CASSLGTQAFF.

This clone has only a few counts. This chain joins TRBV5-4 and TRBJ2-5; D perhaps matches TRBD1 (5 bases). CDR1 and CDR2 (germline): SGHNT, YYREEE (reference sequence). This CDR3 contains 15 residues. V shed 4 bases and J shed 4 bases, with 17 bases lying between them. CDR3: CASSAIGAGGETQYF. The CDR3 DNA follows: TGTGCCAGCAGCGCAATAGGGGCAGGCGGAGAGACCCAGTACTTC.

This rearrangement joins TRBV15 to TRBJ1-4; 9 bases match TRBD1. CDR1 and CDR2 (germline): LNHNV, YYDKDF (reference sequence). V was pared by 8 bases and J by 4 bases, with 2 bases of the junction left unmatched. This CDR3 is built from 13 residues. The CDR3 here is CATGQGLNEKLFF. The CDR3 DNA reads as TGTGCCACCGGACAGGGGCTTAATGAAAAACTGTTTTTT.

The chain uses TRBV10-3 and TRBJ2-7; D unclear. This CDR3 is built from 13 residues. The V gene lost 10 bases and the J gene lost 2 bases, with 15 bases spanning the gap. CDR1 is ENHRY and CDR2 is SYGVKD in the germline V gene. This CDR3 reads CATDGDGAYEQYF. The CDR3 nucleotides read TGTGCCACCGACGGCGACGGAGCCTACGAGCAGTACTTC.

V is TRBV29-1 and J is TRBJ2-3, with 7 bases aligning to TRBD2. In germline, CDR1 is SQVTM, CDR2 ANQGSEA. V lost 5 bases to trimming and J lost 0 bases; unmatched junction nucleotides: 2. The CDR3 covers 13 residues. CDR3 bases: TGCAGCGTTTTCGGGGGGAGCACAGATACGCAGTATTTT. Amino acid sequence: CSVFGGSTDTQYF.

This chain links TRBV6-5 with TRBJ1-4; 7 positions match TRBD1. The trim removed 6 bases at V and 7 bases at J, leaving 8 bases unmatched. The CDR3 is made up of 14 amino acids. Germline loops: CDR1 MNHEY, CDR2 SVGAGI. CDR3 nucleotides: TGTGCCAGCAGATTAGGGGGCGCGGGTGAAAAACTGTTTTTT. This translates into CASRLGGAGEKLFF.

The rearrangement uses TRBV21-1 and TRBJ2-1; TRBD2 was called by the table and not checked on the DNA. TRBV21-1 is a pseudogene segment. CDR3 length: 15 amino acids. CDR3 DNA: TGTGCCAGCAGCAAAGGGGTTTGTAGTGCCGGGGAGCAGTTCTTC. Translation: CASSKGVCSAGEQFF.

The CDR3 sequence is CASSFSGTEAFF. CDR3 in DNA: TGTGCCAGCAGCTTCTCAGGTACTGAAGCTTTCTTT. The chain recombines TRBV11-2 with TRBJ1-1; D remains unclear. V was pared by 3 bases and J by 5 bases, with 7 bases between. This CDR3 is built from 12 residues. Looked up from germline, CDR1 is SGHAT and CDR2 is FQNNGV. Full variable domain (rest looked up from reference TRBV11-2 and TRBJ1-1): EAGVAQSPRYKIIEKRQSVAFWCNPISGHATLYWYQQILGQGPKLLIQFQNNGVVDDSQLPKDRFSAERLKGVDSTLKIQPAKLEDSAVYLCASSFSGTEAFFGQGTRLTVV.

The chain is built from TRBV3-1 (or the pseudogene TRBV3-2) and TRBJ2-5; a possible D gene is TRBD2 (6 bases). The CDR3 totals 15 residues. V was clipped by 1 base and J by 4 bases, with 13 bases between them. Germline CDR1 and CDR2: LGHDT and YNNKEL (reference sequence). CDR3: CASSQARPGGETQYF. CDR3 nucleotide sequence: TGTGCCAGCAGCCAAGCCAGGCCCGGGGGAGAGACCCAGTACTTC.

The rearrangement joins TRBV5-6 to TRBJ2-5; 7 nucleotides align to TRBD2. CDR1 SGHDT and CDR2 YYEEEE come from the germline V gene. CDR3 size: 14 residues. V dropped 0 bases and J dropped 2; count of bases not matched to a gene: 1. The CDR3 sequence is CASSLGGGQETQYF. CDR3 coding DNA: TGTGCCAGCAGCTTGGGGGGAGGGCAAGAGACCCAGTACTTC.